This entry describes one T cell receptor (beta chain). Its antigen is currently unknown. These data belong to a study of cytomegalovirus exposure and HLA in healthy donors. After removal of 4 bases from V and 5 bases from J, the junction contained 12 bases not matched to a gene. CDR1 and CDR2 from the germline V gene are SGHRS and YFSETQ. CDR3 length: 15 residues. Each of the donors was a healthy bone marrow donor. 60 Vbeta and 13 Jbeta primers were used in PCR. Only in-frame clones appear in the TCRdb table, and some are missing; sequencing was by immunoSEQ multiplex PCR. There are fewer than 150,000 clones in the sample; 80% occur only once, and roughly 2% lies in the top ten. The study's findings and limits: A reported reduction in N-insertions relative to the approximately 640-donor mean was seen in an Asian-associated ancestry cluster in a later analysis.

This clonotype was sampled from a man aged 25 to 40 in good health and CMV-seronegative. The sequenced material came from PBMCs. The chain joins TRBV5-1 to TRBJ2-7; 7 bases line up with TRBD1. The CDR3 DNA sequence: TGCGCCAGCAGCACCGGGACAGCACTCAAAAACGAGCAGTACTTC. Protein sequence: CASSTGTALKNEQYF.